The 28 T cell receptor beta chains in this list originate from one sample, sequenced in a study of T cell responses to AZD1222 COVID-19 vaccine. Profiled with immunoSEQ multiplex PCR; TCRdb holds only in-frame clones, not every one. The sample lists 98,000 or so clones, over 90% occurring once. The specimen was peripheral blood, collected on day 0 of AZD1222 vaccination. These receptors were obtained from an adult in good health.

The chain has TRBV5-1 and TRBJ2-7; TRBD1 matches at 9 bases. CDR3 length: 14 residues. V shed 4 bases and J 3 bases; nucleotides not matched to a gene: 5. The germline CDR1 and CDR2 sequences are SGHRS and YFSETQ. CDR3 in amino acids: CASSLQGANYEQYF. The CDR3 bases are TGCGCCAGCAGCCTACAGGGGGCTAACTACGAGCAGTACTTC.

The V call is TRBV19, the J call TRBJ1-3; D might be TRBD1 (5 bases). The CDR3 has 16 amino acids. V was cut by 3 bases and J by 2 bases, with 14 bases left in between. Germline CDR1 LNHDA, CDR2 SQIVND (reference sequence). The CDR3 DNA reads TGTGCCAGTAGTATCGGCCAGACAGCCGCTGGAAACACCATATATTTT. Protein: CASSIGQTAAGNTIYF.

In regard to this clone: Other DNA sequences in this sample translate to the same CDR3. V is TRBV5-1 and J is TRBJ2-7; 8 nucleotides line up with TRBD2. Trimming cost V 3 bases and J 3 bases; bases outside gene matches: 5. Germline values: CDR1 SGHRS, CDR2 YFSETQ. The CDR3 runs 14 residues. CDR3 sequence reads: CASSSGTSGYEQYF. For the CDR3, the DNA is TGCGCCAGCAGCTCCGGGACTAGTGGCTACGAGCAGTACTTC.

The CDR3 is CASSQATGTVHEQYF. The DNA of the CDR3 is TGTGCCAGCAGCCAAGCTACCGGGACAGTCCACGAGCAGTACTTC. V is TRBV3-1 (or the pseudogene TRBV3-2) and J is TRBJ2-7; 7 bases align to TRBD1. Trimming at V came to 1 base and at J to 5 bases, leaving 8 bases not matched to a gene. The germline V gene encodes CDR1 LGHDT and CDR2 YNNKEL (reference sequence). The CDR3 loop spans 15 amino acids.

CDR3 protein: CASSTEQGVDTQYF. The CDR3 DNA is TGTGCCAGTAGTACGGAACAGGGGGTAGATACGCAGTATTTT. The chain carries TRBV19 and TRBJ2-3; 8 positions match TRBD1. The CDR3 totals 14 residues. CDR1 and CDR2 from the germline V gene are LNHDA and SQIVND (reference sequence). The J segment lost 5 bases and the V segment lost 4 bases, leaving 5 bases of the junction unmatched.

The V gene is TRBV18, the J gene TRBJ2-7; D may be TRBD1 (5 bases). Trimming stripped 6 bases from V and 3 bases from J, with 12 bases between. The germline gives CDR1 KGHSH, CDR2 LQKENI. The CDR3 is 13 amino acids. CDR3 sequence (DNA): TGTGCCAGCTCCCCCTCTCAGGGCTACGAGCAGTACTTC. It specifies CASSPSQGYEQYF.

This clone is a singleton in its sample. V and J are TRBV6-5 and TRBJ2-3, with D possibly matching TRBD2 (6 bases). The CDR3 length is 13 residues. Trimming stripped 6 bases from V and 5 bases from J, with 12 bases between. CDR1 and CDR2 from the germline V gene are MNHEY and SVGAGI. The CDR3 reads CASRTGARDTQYF. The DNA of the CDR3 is TGTGCCAGCAGGACGGGAGCAAGAGATACGCAGTATTTT.

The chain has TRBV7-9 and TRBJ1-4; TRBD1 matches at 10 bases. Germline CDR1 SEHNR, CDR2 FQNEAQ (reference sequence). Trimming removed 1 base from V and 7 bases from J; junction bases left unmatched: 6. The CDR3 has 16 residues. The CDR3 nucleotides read TGTGCCAGCAGCTTAGGGGACAGGGGCGGAGGTGAAAAACTGTTTTTT. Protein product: CASSLGDRGGGEKLFF.

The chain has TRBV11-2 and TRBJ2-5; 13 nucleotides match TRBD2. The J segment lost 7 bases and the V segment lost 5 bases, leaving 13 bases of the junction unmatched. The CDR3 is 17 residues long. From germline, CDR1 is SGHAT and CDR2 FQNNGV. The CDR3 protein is CASSPNVGLAGVRTQYF. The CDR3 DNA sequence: TGTGCCAGCAGCCCAAACGTAGGACTAGCGGGAGTTCGGACCCAGTACTTC. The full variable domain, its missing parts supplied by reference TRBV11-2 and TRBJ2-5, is EAGVAQSPRYKIIEKRQSVAFWCNPISGHATLYWYQQILGQGPKLLIQFQNNGVVDDSQLPKDRFSAERLKGVDSTLKIQPAKLEDSAVYLCASSPNVGLAGVRTQYFGPGTRLLVL.

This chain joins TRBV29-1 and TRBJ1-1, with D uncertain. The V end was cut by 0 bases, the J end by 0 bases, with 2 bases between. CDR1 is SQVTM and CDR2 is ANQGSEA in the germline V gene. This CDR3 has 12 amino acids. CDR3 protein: CSVEEVNTEAFF. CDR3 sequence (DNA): TGCAGCGTTGAAGAGGTGAACACTGAAGCTTTCTTT.

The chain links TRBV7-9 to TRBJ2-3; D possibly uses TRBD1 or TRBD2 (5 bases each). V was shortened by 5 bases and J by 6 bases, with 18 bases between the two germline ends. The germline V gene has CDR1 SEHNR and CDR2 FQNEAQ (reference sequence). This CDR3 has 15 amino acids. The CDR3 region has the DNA TGTGCCAGCAGCCTCCGGAGGTTCGGGGCGGATACGCAGTATTTT. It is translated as CASSLRRFGADTQYF. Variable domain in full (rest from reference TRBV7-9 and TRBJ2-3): DTGVSQNPRHKITKRGQNVTFRCDPISEHNRLYWYRQTLGQGPEFLTYFQNEAQLEKSRLLSDRFSAERPKGSFSTLEIQRTEQGDSAMYLCASSLRRFGADTQYFGPGTRLTVL.

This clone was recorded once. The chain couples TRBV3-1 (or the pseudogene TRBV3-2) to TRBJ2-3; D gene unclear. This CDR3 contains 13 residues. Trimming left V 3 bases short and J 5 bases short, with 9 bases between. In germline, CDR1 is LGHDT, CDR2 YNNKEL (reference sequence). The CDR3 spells CASSQDRVDTQYF. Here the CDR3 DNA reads TGTGCCAGCAGCCAGGACCGAGTAGATACGCAGTATTTT.

CDR3 residues: CASSLEVVQPQHF. The CDR3 coding sequence is TGTGCCAGCAGCTTAGAAGTGGTTCAGCCCCAGCATTTT. The chain links TRBV7-2 to TRBJ1-5; D remains unclear. The V gene's germline CDR1 is SGHTA and CDR2 FQGNSA. V was cut by 1 base and J by 6 bases, with 7 bases left in between. This CDR3 is 13 amino acids long.

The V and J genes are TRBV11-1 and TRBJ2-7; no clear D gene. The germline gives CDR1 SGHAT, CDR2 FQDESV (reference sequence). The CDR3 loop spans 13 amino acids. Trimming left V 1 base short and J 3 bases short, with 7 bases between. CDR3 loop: CASSLGSVYEQYF. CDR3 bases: TGTGCCAGCAGCTTAGGATCAGTCTACGAGCAGTACTTC.

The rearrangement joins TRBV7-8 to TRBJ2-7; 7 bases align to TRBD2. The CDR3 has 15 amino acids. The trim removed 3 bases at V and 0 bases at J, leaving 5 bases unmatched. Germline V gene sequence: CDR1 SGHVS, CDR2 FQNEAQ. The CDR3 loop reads CASSFRLAVSYEQYF. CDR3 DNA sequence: TGTGCCAGCAGCTTCCGGCTAGCGGTCTCCTACGAGCAGTACTTC.

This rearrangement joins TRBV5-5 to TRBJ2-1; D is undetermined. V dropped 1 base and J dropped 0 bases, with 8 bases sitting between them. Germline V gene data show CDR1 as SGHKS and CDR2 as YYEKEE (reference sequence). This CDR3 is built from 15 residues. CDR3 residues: CASSLRRSSYNEQFF. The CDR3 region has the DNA TGTGCCAGCAGCTTGAGGCGGAGCTCCTACAATGAGCAGTTCTTC.

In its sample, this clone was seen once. The CDR3 reads CATSRVIGGADYGYTF. CDR3 in DNA: TGTGCCACCAGCAGAGTGATTGGGGGCGCAGACTATGGCTACACCTTC. The chain uses TRBV15 and TRBJ1-2; TRBD1 is a possible D gene (6 bases). This CDR3 has 16 amino acids. V lost 1 base and J 3 bases, leaving 15 bases between the germline ends. Germline V gene data show CDR1 as LNHNV and CDR2 as YYDKDF (reference sequence).

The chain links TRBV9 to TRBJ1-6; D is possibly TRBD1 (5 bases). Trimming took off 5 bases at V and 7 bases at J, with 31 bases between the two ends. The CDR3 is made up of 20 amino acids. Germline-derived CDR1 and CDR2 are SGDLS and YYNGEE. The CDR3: CASRSIRGRAQIKSNSPLHF. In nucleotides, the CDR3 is TGTGCCAGCAGAAGTATCCGGGGCAGGGCGCAGATCAAATCGAATTCACCCCTCCACTTT.

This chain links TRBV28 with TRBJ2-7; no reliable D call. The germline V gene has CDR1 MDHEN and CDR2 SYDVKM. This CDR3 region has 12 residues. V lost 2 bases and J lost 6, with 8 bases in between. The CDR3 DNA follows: TGTGCCAGCAGTTTAAGAGGAGTCGAGCAGTACTTC. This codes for CASSLRGVEQYF. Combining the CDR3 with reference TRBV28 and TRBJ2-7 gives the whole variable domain DVKVTQSSRYLVKRTGEKVFLECVQDMDHENMFWYRQDPGLGLRLIYFSYDVKMKEKGDIPEGYSVSREKKERFSLILESASTNQTSMYLCASSLRGVEQYFGPGTRLTVT.

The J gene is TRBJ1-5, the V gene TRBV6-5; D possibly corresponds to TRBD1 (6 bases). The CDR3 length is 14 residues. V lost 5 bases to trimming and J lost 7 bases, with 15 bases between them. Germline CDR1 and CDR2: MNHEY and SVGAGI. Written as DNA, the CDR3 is TGTGCCAGCAGTACAACGGGGGCCGGACAGCCCCAGCATTTT. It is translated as CASSTTGAGQPQHF.

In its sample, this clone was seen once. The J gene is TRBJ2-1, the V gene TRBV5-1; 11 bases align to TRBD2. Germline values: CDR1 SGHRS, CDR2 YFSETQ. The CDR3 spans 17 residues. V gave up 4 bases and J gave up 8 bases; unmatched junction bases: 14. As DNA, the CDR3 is TGCGCCAGCAGCCCAATAGGGGCTAGCGGGGGGTTGGATGAGCAGTTCTTC. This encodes CASSPIGASGGLDEQFF.

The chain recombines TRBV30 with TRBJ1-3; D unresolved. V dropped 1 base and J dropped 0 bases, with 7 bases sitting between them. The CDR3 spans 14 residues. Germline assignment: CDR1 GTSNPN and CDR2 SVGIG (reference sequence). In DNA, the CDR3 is TGTGCCTGGAGTGCGGGGAGCTCTGGAAACACCATATATTTT. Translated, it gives CAWSAGSSGNTIYF.

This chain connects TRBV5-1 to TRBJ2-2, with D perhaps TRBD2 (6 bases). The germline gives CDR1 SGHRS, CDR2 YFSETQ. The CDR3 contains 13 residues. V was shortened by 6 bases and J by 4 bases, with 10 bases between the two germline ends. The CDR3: CASKEGTTGELFF. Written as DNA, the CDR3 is TGCGCCAGCAAGGAGGGGACCACCGGGGAGCTGTTTTTT.

The DNA of the CDR3 is TGTGCCAGCAGCAGGCTTGGTCTCCCAGGTTTCCCCCTCCACTTT. It is translated as CASSRLGLPGFPLHF. The V call is TRBV6-5, the J call TRBJ1-6, with D hard to call. The ends were cut back, 6 bases at V and 13 bases at J, with 22 bases in the middle. Germline V gene sequence: CDR1 MNHEY, CDR2 SVGAGI. This CDR3 comprises 15 residues.

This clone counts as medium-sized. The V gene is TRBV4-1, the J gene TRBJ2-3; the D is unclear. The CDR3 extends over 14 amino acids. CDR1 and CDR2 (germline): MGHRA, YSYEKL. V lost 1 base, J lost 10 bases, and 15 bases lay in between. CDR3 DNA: TGCGCCAGCAGCCAAGTCTGGACCGCGGATTCGCAGTATTTT. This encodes CASSQVWTADSQYF.

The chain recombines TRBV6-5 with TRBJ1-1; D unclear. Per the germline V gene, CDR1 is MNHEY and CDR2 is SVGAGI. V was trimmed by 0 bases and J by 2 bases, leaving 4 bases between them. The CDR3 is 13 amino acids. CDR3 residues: CASSYSSNTEAFF. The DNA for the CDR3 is TGTGCCAGCAGTTACTCCAGTAACACTGAAGCTTTCTTT.

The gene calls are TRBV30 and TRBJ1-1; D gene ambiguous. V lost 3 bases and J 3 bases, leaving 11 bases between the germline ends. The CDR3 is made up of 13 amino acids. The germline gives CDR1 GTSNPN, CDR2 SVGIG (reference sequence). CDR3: CAWSARWDTEAFF. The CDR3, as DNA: TGTGCCTGGAGCGCGAGGTGGGACACTGAAGCTTTCTTT.

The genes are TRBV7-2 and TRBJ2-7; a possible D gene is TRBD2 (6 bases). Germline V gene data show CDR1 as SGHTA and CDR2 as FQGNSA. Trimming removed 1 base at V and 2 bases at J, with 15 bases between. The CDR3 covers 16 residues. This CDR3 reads CASSLVKGGIPYEQYF. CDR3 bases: TGTGCCAGCAGCTTAGTTAAGGGCGGGATCCCCTACGAGCAGTACTTC.